This is a list of T cell receptor beta chains from one sample in a study of beta chain features in type 1 diabetes. The method was immunoSEQ multiplex PCR; TCRdb's version includes in-frame clones alone and lacks a portion of them. The sample has 500,000 to 650,000 clones, 9.5% to 15% seen once; the top ten hold about 0.11%. The sample taken for sequencing was naive CD4+ T cells from blood. These receptors came from a man aged 25-45 years with type 1 diabetes. The CDR3 runs from the conserved cysteine through the conserved F or W. A D gene is named only where the DNA matches it firmly. Clone sizes are given selectively: once, few, many, or a class where the clone is expanded.

D gene	V gene	clone size	J gene	CDR3 protein	CDR3 DNA
-	TRBV25-1	few	TRBJ2-7	CASSQTSGAEQYF	TGTGCCAGCAGTCAGACTTCGGGGGCCGAGCAGTACTTC
-	TRBV25-1	few	TRBJ1-2	CASSGGYGYTF	TGTGCCAGCAGTGGGGGCTATGGCTACACCTTC
-	TRBV6-5	few	TRBJ2-7	CASSYSSPRSAYEQYF	TGTGCCAGCAGTTACTCTTCCCCGCGGTCCGCCTACGAGCAGTACTTC
TRBD1	TRBV25-1	few	TRBJ1-3	CASSELGRGPSGNTIYF	TGTGCCAGCAGTGAATTAGGCAGGGGGCCCTCTGGAAACACCATATATTTT
-	TRBV2	few	TRBJ1-3	CASTRRDTIYF	TGTGCCAGCACCCGACGGGACACCATATATTTT
-	TRBV4-2	-	TRBJ1-2	CASSQVLVRTNYGYTF	TGTGCCAGCAGCCAAGTTCTTGTCAGAACTAACTATGGCTACACCTTC
-	TRBV27	-	TRBJ1-2	CASAFGARNYGYTF	TGTGCCAGCGCTTTCGGGGCTCGTAACTATGGCTACACCTTC
-	TRBV2	-	TRBJ1-1	CASRRSGPQGTEAFF	TGTGCCAGCAGACGCTCGGGGCCCCAGGGGACTGAAGCTTTCTTT
-	TRBV7-2	-	TRBJ1-3	CASSGGRAFTSGNTIYF	TGTGCCAGCAGCGGAGGGAGGGCCTTTACCTCTGGAAACACCATATATTTT
-	TRBV14	few	TRBJ2-5	CASSQRGPPGTQYF	TGTGCCAGCAGCCAGAGGGGCCCCCCGGGGACCCAGTACTTC
-	TRBV5-1	few	TRBJ2-6	CASSLRGTGANVLTF	TGCGCCAGCAGCTTAAGGGGTACTGGGGCCAACGTCCTGACTTTC
-	TRBV9	-	TRBJ2-5	CASSATRTSRRETQYF	TGTGCCAGCAGCGCTACTCGGACTTCCCGACGGGAGACCCAGTACTTC
-	TRBV7-2	few	TRBJ1-1	CASSSQGFEAFF	TGTGCCAGCAGCTCTCAGGGGTTCGAAGCTTTCTTT
TRBD1	TRBV7-3	few	TRBJ1-2	CASSYGQGRSGYTF	TGTGCCAGCAGCTACGGACAGGGAAGGTCTGGCTACACCTTC
TRBD2	TRBV5-1	few	TRBJ2-7	CASRDSGADEQYF	TGCGCCAGCAGGGATAGCGGGGCCGACGAGCAGTACTTC
TRBD1	TRBV10-3	-	TRBJ2-2	CASRDSNTGELFF	TGTGCCAGTAGGGACAGCAACACCGGGGAGCTGTTTTTT
-	TRBV2	few	TRBJ2-5	CASSEGAGQETQYF	TGTGCCAGCAGTGAGGGGGCAGGCCAAGAGACCCAGTACTTC
-	TRBV6-1	-	TRBJ2-3	CASSGVAGLDTQYF	TGTGCCAGCAGTGGGGTTGCGGGATTAGATACGCAGTATTTT
-	TRBV5-1	few	TRBJ1-2	CASSADRPNYGYTF	TGCGCCAGCAGCGCGGACAGACCTAACTATGGCTACACCTTC
TRBD1	TRBV7-9	few	TRBJ2-7	CASSLPGQGMYEQYF	TGTGCCAGCAGCTTACCTGGACAGGGCATGTACGAGCAGTACTTC
-	TRBV25-1	-	TRBJ1-6	CASSELGHLHF	TGTGCCAGCAGTGAATTAGGACACCTCCACTTT
TRBD1	TRBV30	few	TRBJ2-1	CAWSIGTGTDEQFF	TGTGCCTGGTCGATCGGGACAGGGACGGATGAGCAGTTCTTC
TRBD2	TRBV7-3	-	TRBJ2-1	CASSFAGGTYNEQFF	TGTGCCAGCAGCTTTGCGGGGGGTACCTACAATGAGCAGTTCTTC
-	TRBV4-2	few	TRBJ1-1	CASSQDATSTEAFF	TGTGCCAGCAGCCAAGATGCCACCTCCACTGAAGCTTTCTTT
-	TRBV29-1	few	TRBJ1-5	CSALIGGNQPQHF	TGCAGCGCGTTGATTGGGGGCAATCAGCCCCAGCATTTT
-	TRBV20-1	few	TRBJ1-5	CSAGGPGPQHF	TGCAGTGCCGGGGGGCCGGGGCCCCAGCATTTT
-	TRBV7-2	-	TRBJ2-5	CASSRPNLQETQYF	TGTGCCAGCAGTCGACCTAATCTCCAAGAGACCCAGTACTTC
-	TRBV6-1	few	TRBJ1-1	CASSTERDTEAFF	TGTGCCAGCAGTACGGAGAGGGACACTGAAGCTTTCTTT
-	TRBV4-1	few	TRBJ1-2	CASSQDAVANYGYTF	TGCGCCAGCAGCCAAGATGCAGTGGCTAACTATGGCTACACCTTC
-	TRBV4-3	few	TRBJ1-2	CASSQDLMRGYGYTF	TGCGCCAGCAGCCAAGATCTGATGAGGGGCTATGGCTACACCTTC
-	TRBV5-6	few	TRBJ2-1	CASSGRLGGNEQFF	TGTGCCAGCAGCGGACGACTAGGGGGCAATGAGCAGTTCTTC
-	TRBV18	-	TRBJ2-7	CASSSGEGYEQYF	TGTGCCAGCTCCTCAGGGGAGGGGTACGAGCAGTACTTC
TRBD2	TRBV5-4	-	TRBJ2-3	CASSLLASLDTQYF	TGTGCCAGCAGCTTACTAGCGAGCCTTGATACGCAGTATTTT
-	TRBV5-1	few	TRBJ2-2	CASSLTGGPAGELFF	TGCGCCAGCAGCTTGACAGGAGGTCCCGCCGGGGAGCTGTTTTTT
TRBD1	TRBV7-2	-	TRBJ1-1	CASSLAPQGDMNTEAFF	TGTGCCAGCAGCTTAGCGCCACAGGGGGATATGAACACTGAAGCTTTCTTT
TRBD2	TRBV9	few	TRBJ2-3	CASSSSGGPEYF	TGTGCCAGCAGCTCATCGGGGGGGCCAGAGTATTTT
-	TRBV29-1	few	TRBJ1-2	CSVGTPGPYGYTF	TGCAGCGTTGGGACCCCAGGGCCCTATGGCTACACCTTC
TRBD1	TRBV5-4	-	TRBJ2-3	CASSTRTGGGTDTQYF	TGTGCCAGCAGCACCCGGACAGGGGGCGGCACAGATACGCAGTATTTT
TRBD2	TRBV7-9	-	TRBJ2-1	CASSFTGTSGLNEQFF	TGTGCCAGCAGCTTTACCGGGACTAGCGGGCTAAATGAGCAGTTCTTC
TRBD1	TRBV28	-	TRBJ1-1	CASSLPSGQGPEAFF	TGTGCCAGCAGTTTACCCTCCGGACAGGGCCCAGAAGCTTTCTTT
-	TRBV11-1	few	TRBJ1-4	CASSFPGLDNEKLFF	TGTGCCAGCAGCTTCCCGGGATTAGATAATGAAAAACTGTTTTTT
-	TRBV25-1	-	TRBJ2-2	CASSEWDWVRGNTGELFF	TGTGCCAGCAGTGAATGGGACTGGGTCAGGGGGAACACCGGGGAGCTGTTTTTT